The clone carrying this T cell receptor (beta chain) came up a few times. The authors' processing: Amplified reference gene primers provided the basis for estimating nucleated cell counts. TCRdb's table, derived via immunoSEQ multiplex PCR, lists solely in-frame clones and lacks some. V, J and clone size are taken as reported in that table, and D and trimming were inferred from the DNA itself. Among fewer than 80,000 clones, 79% were seen once, and the ten largest hold 5.4%. This sample was included in a study of blood T cell repertoires in COVID-19. Looking at the study overall: PBMCs, B-cell-depleted T cells, or T cells provided the cDNA or gDNA that made up the material.

The CDR3 is 13 amino acids. The V segment lost 6 bases and the J segment 5 bases; nucleotides outside the gene matches: 9. Germline-derived CDR1 and CDR2 are SQVTM and ANQGSEA. The TCR sequence derives from a woman aged 80 or over with active or convalescent COVID-19. Sequenced input: peripheral blood. The V gene is TRBV29-1, the J gene TRBJ2-7; 8 positions match TRBD1. The CDR3 loop is CSVGTGGKNEQYF. Here the CDR3 DNA reads TGCAGCGTAGGAACAGGGGGAAAGAACGAGCAGTACTTC.